The entry below describes one TCR beta chain. The target antigen is unknown. Sequenced by immunoSEQ multiplex PCR; TCRdb stores in-frame clones only, minus some. The sample lists about 18,000 clones, approximately 78% occurring once. This sample stems from a study of CD4 T cells in relation to SARS-CoV-2 and coronaviruses. Unexposed donor CD4+ T cells date from 2011-2018, before the COVID-19 pandemic. The cells were cultured for roughly 11 days before CD4+ T cells were isolated. Germline CDR1 is SGHDN and CDR2 is FVKESK. The CDR3 contains 15 residues. V was pared by 1 base and J by 2 bases, with 3 bases of the junction left unmatched.

The source of this sequence is a human donor in good health. What was sequenced was CD4+ T cells from PBMCs, cultured in vitro. The chain links TRBV14 to TRBJ2-3; 7 bases line up with TRBD2. The CDR3 DNA reads TGTGCCAGCAGCCAAGTTCTAGCGGACACAGATACGCAGTATTTT. The encoded protein is CASSQVLADTDTQYF.